This passage covers 8 T cell receptor beta chains from one sample sequenced in a study of shared clonotypes between healthy human individuals. Assay used: immunoSEQ multiplex PCR; TCRdb lists only in-frame clones, some missing. The data contain approximately 2.3 million clones, more than 80% of them seen just once; the ten biggest clones take up 0.39%. Sample: naive CD4+ T cells from PBMCs. Subset here: CD45RA+ positively selected. These receptors originate from a man aged 18 to 29 in good health. Some clones in this sample may be carry-over from other donors' samples.

This chain joins TRBV29-1 and TRBJ1-1; a weak D match, TRBD1 (6 bases). The germline V gene encodes CDR1 SQVTM and CDR2 ANQGSEA. The CDR3 loop spans 16 amino acids. The V gene lost 4 bases and the J gene lost 4 bases, with 22 bases spanning the gap. CDR3 bases: TGCAGCGTTGCAAGTTACACAACAGGGTCGGGCACTGAAGCTTTCTTT. Translation gives CSVASYTTGSGTEAFF.

The chain recombines TRBV6-5 with TRBJ2-5, with D unclear. CDR1 and CDR2 from the germline V gene are MNHEY and SVGAGI. The V gene lost 10 bases and the J gene lost 2 bases, with 20 bases spanning the gap. The CDR3 runs to 15 residues. CDR3 sequence reads: CATTDGRVPQETQYF. The CDR3 coding sequence is TGTGCCACTACGGACGGACGCGTCCCTCAAGAGACCCAGTACTTC.

This rearrangement joins TRBV27 to TRBJ1-2, with D perhaps TRBD1 (6 bases). The CDR3 is 14 amino acids. Germline V gene lookup returns CDR1 MNHEY and CDR2 SMNVEV (reference sequence). Trimming left V 6 bases short and J 2 bases short, with 13 bases between. CDR3 protein: CASSVQGPNYGYTF. Here the CDR3 DNA reads TGTGCCAGCAGCGTACAGGGCCCGAACTATGGCTACACCTTC.

J is TRBJ2-2 and V is TRBV6-6; D unresolved. Between the trimmed V and J ends, which lost 6 bases and 5 bases, there was a span of 16 bases. CDR1 MNHNY and CDR2 SVGAGI come from the germline V gene (reference sequence). The CDR3 contains 15 residues. DNA for the CDR3: TGTGCCAGCAGCCACCCTTCAGCCGCTACCGGGGAGCTGTTTTTT. Translation: CASSHPSAATGELFF.

The J gene is TRBJ1-1, the V gene TRBV5-1; 7 bases are a match to TRBD1. The CDR3 has 15 amino acids. Germline V gene lookup returns CDR1 SGHRS and CDR2 YFSETQ. Unmatched junction bases numbered 6, after V lost 3 bases and J lost 1 base. CDR3 nucleotide sequence: TGCGCCAGCAGCTCCGGGACAGCGAGGAACACTGAAGCTTTCTTT. It is translated as CASSSGTARNTEAFF.

A remark on this clone: This specimen includes other DNA sequences encoding the same CDR3. V usage is TRBV5-1 and J usage is TRBJ1-1, with D unclear. The germline V gene has CDR1 SGHRS and CDR2 YFSETQ. The CDR3 sequence is 13 residues long. Between the trimmed V and J ends, which lost 0 bases and 3 bases, there was a span of 6 bases. CDR3 loop: CASSLGADTEAFF. The DNA for the CDR3 is TGCGCCAGCAGCTTGGGGGCCGACACTGAAGCTTTCTTT.

This clone was seen a single time. Other DNA sequences in this sample translate to the same CDR3. The chain is built from TRBV20-1 and TRBJ1-2; D not resolved. The CDR3 sequence is 11 residues long. The germline V gene has CDR1 DFQATT and CDR2 SNEGSKA (reference sequence). V lost 3 bases, J lost 5 bases, and 7 bases lay in between. CDR3 loop: CSASVDYGYTF. The CDR3 nucleotides read TGCAGTGCTAGTGTAGATTATGGCTACACCTTC.

The V gene is TRBV11-2, the J gene TRBJ1-1; no definite D call. CDR1 is SGHAT, CDR2 FQNNGV, per germline. There are 11 residues in the CDR3. Trimming shortened V by 4 bases and J by 5 bases, and 5 bases separated the two germline ends. CDR3 in DNA: TGTGCCAGCAGCTGGGGTACTGAAGCTTTCTTT. It codes for CASSWGTEAFF.